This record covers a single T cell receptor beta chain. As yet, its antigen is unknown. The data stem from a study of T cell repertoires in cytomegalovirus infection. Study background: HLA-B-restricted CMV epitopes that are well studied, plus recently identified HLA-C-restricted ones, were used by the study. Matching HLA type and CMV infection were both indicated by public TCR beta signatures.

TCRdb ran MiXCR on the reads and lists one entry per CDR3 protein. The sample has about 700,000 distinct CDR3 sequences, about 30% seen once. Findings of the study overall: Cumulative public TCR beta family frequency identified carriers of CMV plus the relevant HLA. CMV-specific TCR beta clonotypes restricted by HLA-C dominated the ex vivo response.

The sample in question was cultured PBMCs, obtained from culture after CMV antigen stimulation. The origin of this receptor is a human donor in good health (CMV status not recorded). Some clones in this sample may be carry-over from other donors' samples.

As DNA, the CDR3 is TGCGCCAGCAGCCGCGGACAGGGGGGTAGGTACGAGCAGTACTTC. The encoded protein is CASSRGQGGRYEQYF. The chain joins TRBV5-1 to TRBJ2-7; 10 bases fit TRBD1. V shed 4 bases, J shed 4 bases, and the junction held 8 bases outside the gene matches. The CDR3 spans 15 residues. The germline gives CDR1 SGHRS, CDR2 YFSETQ.